This TCR beta chain was documented in a study of patients and donors after allogeneic stem cell transplantation. This clonotype was picked up many times. V lost 3 bases and J lost 2, with 8 bases in between. The CDR3 covers 13 residues. TCRdb itself ran the RT-PCR reads through MiXCR, one entry per CDR3 protein. The data hold more than 850,000 distinct CDR3 sequences, with approximately 19% observed a single time. The specimen sequenced was blood, either unsorted or a sorted T cell fraction (not recorded which). The source of this sequence is a human donor who was either an allogeneic HSCT recipient or a stem cell or donor lymphocyte infusion donor (not recorded which). It is not recorded whose cells these are; they may come from a transplant donor. V is TRBV12-3 or TRBV12-4 and J is TRBJ2-7; tentatively, D is TRBD2 (5 bases). CDR3 region: CASSFTAAYEQYF. DNA for the CDR3: TGTGCCAGCAGTTTTACAGCGGCCTACGAGCAGTACTTC.